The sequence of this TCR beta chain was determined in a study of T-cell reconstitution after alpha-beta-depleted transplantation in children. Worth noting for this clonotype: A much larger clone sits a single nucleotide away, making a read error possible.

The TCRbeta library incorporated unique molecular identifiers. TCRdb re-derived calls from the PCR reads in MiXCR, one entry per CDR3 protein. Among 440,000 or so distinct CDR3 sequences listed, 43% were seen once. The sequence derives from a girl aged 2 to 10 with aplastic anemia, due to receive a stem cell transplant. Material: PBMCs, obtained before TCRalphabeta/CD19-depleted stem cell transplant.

The CDR3 loop reads CASERGGVPKETAAFF. DNA for the CDR3: TGTGCCAGCGAGCGAGGCGGGGTCCCGAAGGAGACTGCAGCTTTCTTT. The chain is built from TRBV28 and TRBJ1-1, with D unresolved. CDR1 and CDR2 from the germline V gene are MDHEN and SYDVKM. The CDR3 runs 16 residues.